This note documents a single TCR beta chain sequence. Its specificity is not known. This table comes from immunoSEQ multiplex PCR, and its TCRdb copy is limited to in-frame clones, with some not included. The sample has about 63,000 clones, less than 90% seen once. This specimen belongs to a study of OX40 agonist ivuxolimab in advanced cancers. Study findings and constraints: Partly responding patients at 0.1-3.0 mg/kg showed some of the smallest clonal expansion.

V was cut by 2 bases and J by 5 bases, with 12 bases left in between. The length of the CDR3 is 14 residues. Germline V lookup: CDR1 SEHNR, CDR2 FQNEAQ (reference sequence). The TCR originated in an adult with an advanced solid tumor such as melanoma, head and neck, liver or kidney cancer. The chain couples TRBV7-9 to TRBJ2-5; tentative D call: TRBD2 (7 bases). The sample was CD4+ or CD8+ T cells sorted from blood, taken in a trial of the OX40 agonist ivuxolimab. The CDR3 loop reads CASSLRGALETQYF. The DNA for the CDR3 is TGTGCCAGCAGCTTACGGGGGGCATTGGAGACCCAGTACTTC.